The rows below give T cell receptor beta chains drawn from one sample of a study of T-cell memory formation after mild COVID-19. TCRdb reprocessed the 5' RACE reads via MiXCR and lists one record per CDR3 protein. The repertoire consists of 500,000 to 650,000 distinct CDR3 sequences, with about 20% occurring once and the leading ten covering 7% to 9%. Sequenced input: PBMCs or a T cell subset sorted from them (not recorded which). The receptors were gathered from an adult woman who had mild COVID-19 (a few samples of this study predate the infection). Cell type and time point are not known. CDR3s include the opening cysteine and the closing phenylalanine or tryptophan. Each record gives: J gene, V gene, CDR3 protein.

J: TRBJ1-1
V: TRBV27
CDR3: CASSVQGWGAEAFF

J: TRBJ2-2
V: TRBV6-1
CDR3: CASSHRLDNTGELFF

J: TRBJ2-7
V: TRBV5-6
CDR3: CASSLSRAEQYF

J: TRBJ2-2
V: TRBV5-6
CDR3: CASSLLLAGGNTGELFF

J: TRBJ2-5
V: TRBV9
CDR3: CASSVGGPLEETQYF

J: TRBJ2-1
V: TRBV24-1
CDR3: CATSDIGAGGLNEQFF

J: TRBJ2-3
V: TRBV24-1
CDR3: CATSDLLAGGPDTQYF

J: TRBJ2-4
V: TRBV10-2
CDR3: CASRKEYIQYF

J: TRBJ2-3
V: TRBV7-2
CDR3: CASSLVTSGSPDTQYF

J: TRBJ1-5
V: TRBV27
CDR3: CASSETGTLGNQPQHF

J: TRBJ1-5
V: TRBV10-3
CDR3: CAIAQGDNQPQHF

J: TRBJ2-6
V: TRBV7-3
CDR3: CASSLGYGGRALSGANVLTF

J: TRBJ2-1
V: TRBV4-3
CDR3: CASSLDIAGAPHNEQFF

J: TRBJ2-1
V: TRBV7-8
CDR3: CASSRSAHHPLF

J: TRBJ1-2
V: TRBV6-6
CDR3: CASIIPGQGGLGYTF

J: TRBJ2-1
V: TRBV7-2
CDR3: CASSLATSGRDEQFF

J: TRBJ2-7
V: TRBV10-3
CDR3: CAISQGPYEQYF

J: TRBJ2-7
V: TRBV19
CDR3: CASSIWAGGPYEQYF

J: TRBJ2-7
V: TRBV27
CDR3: CASSFTGTATYEQYF

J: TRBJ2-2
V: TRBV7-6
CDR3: CASSLVGTSSGELFF

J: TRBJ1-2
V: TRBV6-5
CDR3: CASSYSRELNYGYTF

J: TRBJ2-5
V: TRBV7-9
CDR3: CASSPGRIQETQYF

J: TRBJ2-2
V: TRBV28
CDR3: CASRAGGVTGELFF

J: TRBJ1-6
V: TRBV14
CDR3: CASSQDGEFKSPLHF

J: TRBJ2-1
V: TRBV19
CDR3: CASSIGWNEQFF

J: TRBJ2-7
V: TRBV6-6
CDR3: CASTTVLLDEQYF

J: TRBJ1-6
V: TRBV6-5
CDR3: CASSYSNRDNSPLHF

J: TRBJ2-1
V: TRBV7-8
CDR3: CASSLIYQRVNNEQFF

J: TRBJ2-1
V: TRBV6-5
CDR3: CASRGVGYNEQFF

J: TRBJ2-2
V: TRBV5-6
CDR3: CASSSSGVATGELFF

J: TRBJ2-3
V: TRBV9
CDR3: CASSAPGLAMNTQYF

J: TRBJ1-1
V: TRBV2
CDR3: CASILQGITEAFF

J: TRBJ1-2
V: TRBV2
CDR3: CASIPARQSNGYTF

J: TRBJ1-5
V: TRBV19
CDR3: CASRAGPPEGPQHF

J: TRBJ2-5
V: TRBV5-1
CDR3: CASSSQTGTGQETQYF

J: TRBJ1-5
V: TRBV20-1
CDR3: CSARNSLGGRSNQPQHF

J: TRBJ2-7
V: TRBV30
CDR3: CAWSGLGGYEQYF

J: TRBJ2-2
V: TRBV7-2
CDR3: CASSKRSGAGRGRWELFF

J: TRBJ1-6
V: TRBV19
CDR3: CASSFRVNSPLHF

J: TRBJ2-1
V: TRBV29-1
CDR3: CSVFPTVGYNEQFF

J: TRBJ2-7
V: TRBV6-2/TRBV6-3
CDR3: CASSLGLVYEQYF

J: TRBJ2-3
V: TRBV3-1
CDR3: CASSHVGNTQYF

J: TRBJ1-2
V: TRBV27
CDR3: CASSQTGDYGYTF

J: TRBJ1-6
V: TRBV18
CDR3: CASSPPGGVILPLHF

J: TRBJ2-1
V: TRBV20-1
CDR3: CSARRLAGEGYNEQFF

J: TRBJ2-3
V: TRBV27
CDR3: CASRKYSGTAGFTDTQYF

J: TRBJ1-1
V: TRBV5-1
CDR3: CASSWAGTGVSTEAFF

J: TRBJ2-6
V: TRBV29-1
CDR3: CSVVISSGANVLTF

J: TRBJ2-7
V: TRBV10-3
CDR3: CAISEDGRPGNEQYF

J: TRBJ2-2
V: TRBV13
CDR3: CASSPGQGFLNTGELFF

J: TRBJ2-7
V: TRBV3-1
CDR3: CASSQGVQGKWNEQYF

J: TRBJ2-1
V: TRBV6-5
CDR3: CASSYSGGASDEQFF

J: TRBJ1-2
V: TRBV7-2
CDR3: CASSLGTGGWCF